This TCR beta chain is drawn from a study of molecular identifiers for immune sequencing clone quantification. Study-wide points: Detecting spiked Jurkat TCR RNA from one cell among about a million naive cells was reportedly possible.

TCRdb ran MiXCR on the PCR reads and lists one entry per CDR3 protein. The sample consists of just under 65,000 distinct CDR3 sequences, about 17% of them appearing once. The CDR3 loop spans 17 amino acids. J lost 9 bases, V lost 2 bases, and 9 bases had no gene match. The germline V gene encodes CDR1 MNHNY and CDR2 SVGAGI (reference sequence). This clonotype was picked up a small number of times. Antigen unknown. The receptor was isolated from a human donor in good health. Some libraries in this study had Jurkat cell RNA spiked in. Sequenced input: naive CD8+ T cells from blood, with Jurkat cell RNA spiked in. Stated subset: FACS-sorted CD8+CD4-CCR7+CD45RA+ naive T cells. The chain is built from TRBV6-6 and TRBJ2-1, with 14 bases that match TRBD2. The CDR3 is CASSYGGLAGANSEQFF. CDR3 nucleotide sequence: TGTGCCAGCAGTTACGGGGGACTAGCGGGGGCTAACAGTGAGCAGTTCTTC.